Listed here are 15 T cell receptor beta chains from one sample, sequenced in a study of T cell repertoires in cytomegalovirus infection. TCRdb fed the reads into MiXCR, producing one record per CDR3 protein. The sample shows around 170,000 distinct CDR3 sequences, under 20% of them seen only once. The sequenced sample consisted of CD8+ T cells from PBMCs. Receptors were obtained from a human donor in good health (CMV status not recorded). Some clones in this sample may be carry-over from other donors' samples.

The J gene is TRBJ1-2, the V gene TRBV28; 7 nucleotides match TRBD1. CDR1 MDHEN and CDR2 SYDVKM come from the germline V gene. V was clipped by 6 bases and J by 3 bases; unmatched bases: 16. This CDR3 contains 17 residues. The CDR3 nucleotides read TGTGCCAGCAGCCTAAACCTTCGTGGGACAGAGTACTATGGCTACACCTTC. Translation: CASSLNLRGTEYYGYTF.

This clonotype was recorded at least ten times. The chain couples TRBV7-2 to TRBJ2-1; the match to TRBD2 covers 10 bases. Germline V lookup: CDR1 SGHTA, CDR2 FQGNSA. The ends lost 2 bases at V and 6 bases at J; junction bases unmatched: 4. The CDR3 has 15 residues. The CDR3: CASSLSGRAVNEQFF. The CDR3 nucleotides are TGTGCCAGCAGCTTAAGCGGGAGGGCCGTCAATGAGCAGTTCTTC. Filled out from reference TRBV7-2 and TRBJ2-1, the complete variable domain reads GAGVSQSPSNKVTEKGKDVELRCDPISGHTALYWYRQSLGQGLEFLIYFQGNSAPDKSGLPSDRFSAERTGGSVSTLTIQRTQQEDSAVYLCASSLSGRAVNEQFFGPGTRLTVL.

There are a few counts of this clonotype. This sequence joins TRBV29-1 and TRBJ2-5; D may be TRBD2 (6 bases). Per the germline V gene, CDR1 is SQVTM and CDR2 is ANQGSEA. This CDR3 spans 15 amino acids. V gave up 1 base and J gave up 1 base, with 13 bases separating them. In nucleotides, the CDR3 is TGCAGCGTTGAAGGGGACTGGGCGTTCCAAGAGACCCAGTACTTC. It yields the protein CSVEGDWAFQETQYF. The variable domain in full, completed from reference TRBV29-1 and TRBJ2-5, reads SAVISQKPSRDICQRGTSLTIQCQVDSQVTMMFWYRQQPGQSLTLIATANQGSEATYESGFVIDKFPISRPNLTFSTLTVSNMSPEDSSIYLCSVEGDWAFQETQYFGPGTRLLVL.

J is TRBJ1-1 and V is TRBV29-1, with D unresolved. V gave up 4 bases and J gave up 0 bases, with 6 bases separating them. The germline V gene encodes CDR1 SQVTM and CDR2 ANQGSEA. The length of the CDR3 is 12 residues. The CDR3: CSVARLNTEAFF. The CDR3 nucleotides read TGCAGCGTTGCTCGGTTGAACACTGAAGCTTTCTTT.

This clonotype has a handful of counts. The V call is TRBV20-1, the J call TRBJ1-2; the D is unclear. The CDR3 sequence is 14 residues long. V shed 4 bases and J shed 8 bases, with 20 bases lying between them. Germline V gene sequence: CDR1 DFQATT, CDR2 SNEGSKA (reference sequence). The chain's CDR3 is CSAIPTDTLRGYTF. In nucleotides, the CDR3 is TGCAGTGCTATTCCGACCGACACCTTGCGGGGCTACACCTTC.

This clonotype has ten or more counts. The chain combines TRBV7-9 with TRBJ2-2; no firm D call. Germline lookup yields CDR1 SEHNR and CDR2 FQNEAQ (reference sequence). This CDR3 has 11 residues. V dropped 6 bases and J dropped 1 base, with 0 bases sitting between them. The CDR3 DNA reads TGTGCCAGCAGGAACACCGGGGAGCTGTTTTTT. Translation: CASRNTGELFF.

This clonotype was observed a handful of times. The rearrangement uses TRBV12-3 or TRBV12-4 and TRBJ2-6; D is uncertain. The V and J ends lost 2 bases and 4 bases respectively, with 3 bases between them. The CDR3 runs 13 residues. CDR3 protein: CASSLSGANVLTF. DNA for the CDR3: TGTGCCAGCAGTTTATCGGGGGCCAACGTCCTGACTTTC.

This clonotype was picked up many times. The rearrangement joins TRBV7-2 to TRBJ2-5; D not certain. The ends were cut back, 1 base at V and 2 bases at J, with 5 bases in the middle. Germline-derived CDR1 and CDR2 are SGHTA and FQGNSA. The CDR3 contains 13 residues. In DNA, the CDR3 is TGTGCCAGCAGCTTAGATCGACAAGAGACCCAGTACTTC. Its protein is CASSLDRQETQYF.

This clonotype was counted a single time. The chain joins TRBV28 to TRBJ1-5; D is undetermined. The germline CDR1 and CDR2 sequences are MDHEN and SYDVKM. Trimming left V 3 bases short and J 5 bases short, with 14 bases between. The CDR3 sequence is 15 residues long. CDR3 coding DNA: TGTGCCAGCAGTTTCTCAATAGAAGAATATCAGCCCCAGCATTTT. This translates into CASSFSIEEYQPQHF.

This clonotype was recorded a few times. The chain uses TRBV9 and TRBJ2-3, with TRBD2 as a possible D gene (7 bases). Trimming stripped 3 bases from V and 2 bases from J, with 16 bases between. The CDR3 runs to 16 residues. Germline V gives CDR1 SGDLS, CDR2 YYNGEE. The DNA for the CDR3 is TGTGCCAGCAGCGAACGGAGCGGGGACACCACAGATACGCAGTATTTT. Translated, it gives CASSERSGDTTDTQYF.

This sequence joins TRBV19 and TRBJ2-2; D unclear. V gave up 8 bases and J gave up 7 bases, with 11 bases separating them. CDR3 size: 12 residues. Germline CDR1 reads LNHDA; CDR2 reads SQIVND (reference sequence). CDR3 residues: CASSRGSGELFF. CDR3 in DNA: TGTGCCAGTTCCCGAGGAAGCGGGGAGCTGTTTTTT.

V and J are TRBV7-2 and TRBJ2-7, with TRBD2 identical over 9 bases. The CDR3 contains 15 residues. Looked up from germline, CDR1 is SGHTA and CDR2 is FQGNSA. The V segment lost 1 base and the J segment 0 bases; nucleotides outside the gene matches: 1. The CDR3 DNA follows: TGTGCCAGCAGCTTAGGACTAGCGGACTCCTACGAGCAGTACTTC. Translation gives CASSLGLADSYEQYF.

This clonotype was detected ten times or more. The rearrangement joins TRBV7-6 to TRBJ2-1; the match to TRBD2 covers 15 bases. With 5 bases clipped from V and 9 bases from J, the junction kept 5 bases outside the gene matches. Germline-derived CDR1 and CDR2 are SGHVS and FNYEAQ. CDR3 size: 15 residues. CDR3 in DNA: TGTGCCAGCAGCCCCTCGGGACTAGCGGGAGGTGAGCAGTTCTTC. It is translated as CASSPSGLAGGEQFF.

CDR3: CATLWGGSGYTF. DNA of the CDR3: TGTGCCACCCTTTGGGGAGGCAGTGGCTACACCTTC. The J gene is TRBJ1-2, the V gene TRBV28; D is unclear. The CDR3 has 12 residues. Trimming pared 10 bases from V and 7 bases from J, leaving 16 bases between. Germline values: CDR1 MDHEN, CDR2 SYDVKM.

In this sample, this clonotype turned up a few times. This chain joins TRBV9 and TRBJ2-1, with no clear D. Trimming left V 0 bases short and J 9 bases short, with 4 bases between. CDR1 SGDLS and CDR2 YYNGEE come from the germline V gene. This CDR3 has 11 amino acids. The CDR3 DNA follows: TGTGCCAGCAGCGTAGGAGTTGAGCAGTTCTTC. Encoded protein: CASSVGVEQFF.